The 21 T cell receptor beta chains presented below share a single source sample, sequenced in a study of T-cell reconstitution after alpha-beta-depleted transplantation in children. For TCRbeta, the library was prepared with unique molecular identifiers. TCRdb reanalysed the PCR reads using MiXCR and keeps one entry per CDR3 protein. The data hold around 360,000 distinct CDR3 sequences, with about a tenth observed a single time. Sequencing used PBMCs from the stem cell graft donor, obtained from the stem cell graft. The receptor source for this set is a human donor who donated a stem cell graft to a child with acute lymphoblastic leukemia.

J is TRBJ2-5 and V is TRBV20-1; D not certain. Trimming removed 6 bases from V and 0 bases from J, with 14 bases in between. In germline, CDR1 is DFQATT, CDR2 SNEGSKA (reference sequence). The CDR3 length is 14 residues. In DNA form, the CDR3 reads TGCAGTGCAAGAATTGATTCGTACCAAGAGACCCAGTACTTC. It is translated as CSARIDSYQETQYF.

This clonotype was counted once. J is TRBJ1-1 and V is TRBV12-3 or TRBV12-4; D gene ambiguous. This CDR3 is built from 14 residues. V dropped 7 bases and J dropped 2 bases, with 14 bases sitting between them. The CDR3 reads CASTRDTVNTEAFF. CDR3 bases: TGTGCCAGCACCCGTGACACGGTAAACACTGAAGCTTTCTTT.

This clonotype was seen a few times. The chain links TRBV27 to TRBJ2-7, with TRBD2 as a possible D gene (5 bases). CDR1 is MNHEY, CDR2 SMNVEV, per germline (reference sequence). This CDR3 region has 14 residues. V was shortened by 2 bases and J by 5 bases, with 13 bases between the two germline ends. The CDR3 sequence is CASSLALRVDEQYF. The CDR3 coding sequence is TGTGCCAGCAGTTTAGCATTGCGGGTCGACGAGCAGTACTTC.

This clonotype came up a few times. CDR3 sequence: CASSKDRGNEKLFF. CDR3 in DNA: TGTGCCAGCAGTAAGGACAGGGGCAATGAAAAACTGTTTTTT. The gene calls are TRBV2 and TRBJ1-4; TRBD1 matches 9 bases. The CDR3 has 14 residues. Germline V gene sequence: CDR1 SNHLY, CDR2 FYNNEI. Trimming cost V 5 bases and J 5 bases; bases outside gene matches: 3.

Many counts were recorded for this clonotype. This chain connects TRBV5-1 to TRBJ2-2, with 7 bases aligning to TRBD2. CDR1 is SGHRS and CDR2 is YFSETQ in the germline V gene. The CDR3 has 15 amino acids. V shed 6 bases and J 4 bases; nucleotides not matched to a gene: 9. CDR3 sequence (DNA): TGCGCCAGCAACCCGAGCTGGGGGGGCACCGGGGAGCTGTTTTTT. It specifies CASNPSWGGTGELFF.

Ten or more counts support this clonotype. The chain joins TRBV12-3 or TRBV12-4 to TRBJ2-7; D may be TRBD1 or TRBD2 (6 bases each). The CDR3 spans 13 residues. The ends were cut back, 6 bases at V and 5 bases at J, with 14 bases in the middle. CDR3 DNA sequence: TGTGCCAGCAGCGGCCTCGGGGGCAACGAGCAGTACTTC. It translates to CASSGLGGNEQYF.

This clonotype has only a few counts. The chain links TRBV20-1 to TRBJ2-3, with a tentative D call TRBD1 (5 bases). With 6 bases removed from V and 3 bases from J, the gap between germline ends came to 22 bases. The CDR3 covers 16 residues. CDR1 DFQATT and CDR2 SNEGSKA come from the germline V gene (reference sequence). In nucleotides, the CDR3 is TGCAGTGCCACCGGGTTGAGCGCCCCAGGGACAGATACGCAGTATTTT. This codes for CSATGLSAPGTDTQYF.

This clonotype was seen more than once but under ten times. The CDR3 region is CASSQTGAPYEQYF. CDR3 nucleotides: TGCGCCAGCAGCCAAACCGGGGCCCCCTACGAGCAGTACTTC. The chain has TRBV4-1 and TRBJ2-7, with D perhaps assigned TRBD1 or TRBD2 (5 bases each). The CDR3 length is 14 residues. Germline CDR1 is MGHRA and CDR2 is YSYEKL. Trimming pared 2 bases from V and 2 bases from J, leaving 10 bases between.

Of note for this clonotype: An end of the junction differs from the germline gene, which may be a read error. The genes are TRBV24-1 and TRBJ2-2, with TRBD2 as a possible D gene (6 bases). Germline CDR1 reads KGHDR; CDR2 reads SFDVKD. The CDR3 is 18 residues long. The CDR3 protein is CATSDRWGERKNAGELFF. In DNA, the CDR3 is TGTGCCACCAGTGATCGATGGGGGGAGAGGAAGAACGCCGGGGAGCTGTTTTTT.

This chain connects TRBV25-1 to TRBJ2-5; D call uncertain. The CDR3 runs 15 residues. With 0 bases removed from V and 2 bases from J, the gap between germline ends came to 10 bases. Germline-derived CDR1 and CDR2 are MGHDK and SYGVNS. The CDR3 coding sequence is TGTGCCAGCAGTGAATATATCACAGAACAAGAGACCCAGTACTTC. It is translated as CASSEYITEQETQYF.

V and J are TRBV10-3 and TRBJ2-7; 8 bases map to TRBD1. In germline, CDR1 is ENHRY, CDR2 SYGVKD. This CDR3 region has 14 residues. With 4 bases clipped from V and 3 bases from J, the junction kept 5 bases outside the gene matches. The CDR3 sequence: CAISAGTGYYEQYF. In DNA form, the CDR3 reads TGTGCCATCAGTGCAGGGACAGGTTACTACGAGCAGTACTTC.

Many counts were recorded for this clonotype. The chain is built from TRBV20-1 and TRBJ1-6; TRBD1 might be the D (5 bases). CDR1 is DFQATT and CDR2 is SNEGSKA in the germline V gene (reference sequence). CDR3 length equals 14 residues. Between the trimmed V and J ends, which lost 4 bases and 9 bases, there was a span of 16 bases. CDR3: CSATGGSWGSPLHF. CDR3 sequence (DNA): TGCAGTGCTACCGGGGGGAGTTGGGGTTCACCCCTCCACTTT.

This clonotype was seen ten or more times. This CDR3 is CSSSGTRPWGEQFF. The CDR3 bases are TGCAGCTCAAGTGGGACACGGCCTTGGGGTGAGCAGTTCTTC. The chain recombines TRBV29-1 with TRBJ2-1, with D perhaps TRBD1 (6 bases). V was cut by 8 bases and J by 9 bases, with 23 bases left in between. Germline values: CDR1 SQVTM, CDR2 ANQGSEA. There are 14 residues in the CDR3.

This clonotype was recorded at least ten times. The chain is built from TRBV20-1 and TRBJ1-1, with 9 bases lining up with TRBD1. The CDR3 sequence is 15 residues long. Per germline, CDR1 DFQATT and CDR2 SNEGSKA (reference sequence). J gave up 4 bases and V 6 bases, and 12 bases lay outside the gene matches. CDR3 coding DNA: TGCAGTGCCAGGGGGAGAACAGGGGGCGGCACTGAAGCTTTCTTT. It yields the protein CSARGRTGGGTEAFF.

There are many counts of this clonotype. This rearrangement joins TRBV4-3 to TRBJ2-1; 8 positions match TRBD2. Germline loops: CDR1 LGHNA, CDR2 YSLEER. Trimming cost V 0 bases and J 0 bases; bases outside gene matches: 4. The CDR3 has 17 amino acids. The CDR3 reads CASSQDRSGSSYNEQFF. CDR3 bases: TGCGCCAGCAGCCAAGATAGAAGCGGGAGCTCCTACAATGAGCAGTTCTTC.

The sample holds a few counts of this clonotype. This sequence joins TRBV20-1 and TRBJ2-1, with a weak D call TRBD1 (5 bases). The length of the CDR3 is 15 residues. Germline CDR1 DFQATT, CDR2 SNEGSKA (reference sequence). V lost 5 bases and J lost 0, with 14 bases in between. The DNA of the CDR3 is TGCAGTGCTCCTACCAGGGCCTTCTCCTACAATGAGCAGTTCTTC. It codes for CSAPTRAFSYNEQFF.

This clonotype was picked up a small number of times. The gene calls are TRBV7-2 and TRBJ2-1; D is unresolved. The CDR3 loop spans 13 amino acids. Germline V gene data show CDR1 as SGHTA and CDR2 as FQGNSA. V was trimmed by 2 bases and J by 6 bases, leaving 8 bases between them. In DNA, the CDR3 is TGTGCCAGCAGCTTACCTCCCTCCAATGAGCAGTTCTTC. Translation gives CASSLPPSNEQFF. The full variable domain, its missing parts supplied by reference TRBV7-2 and TRBJ2-1, is GAGVSQSPSNKVTEKGKDVELRCDPISGHTALYWYRQSLGQGLEFLIYFQGNSAPDKSGLPSDRFSAERTGGSVSTLTIQRTQQEDSAVYLCASSLPPSNEQFFGPGTRLTVL.

This clonotype has just a few counts. This chain uses TRBV5-1 with TRBJ1-2, with 7 bases lining up with TRBD1. Germline CDR1 is SGHRS and CDR2 is YFSETQ. V lost 0 bases, J lost 6 bases, and 8 bases stayed unmatched. This CDR3 spans 15 amino acids. The CDR3 DNA reads TGCGCCAGCAGCTTGGAAGGTCGGACAGGCCATGGCTACACCTTC. Translated, it gives CASSLEGRTGHGYTF.

This clonotype was seen a few times. The V call is TRBV5-1, the J call TRBJ1-4, with D uncertain. The CDR3 totals 13 residues. Germline CDR1 reads SGHRS; CDR2 reads YFSETQ. With 4 bases removed from V and 3 bases from J, the gap between germline ends came to 7 bases. The CDR3 reads CASSAGPNEKLFF. Here the CDR3 DNA reads TGCGCCAGCAGCGCCGGACCTAATGAAAAACTGTTTTTT.

This clonotype was detected only a few times. The chain uses TRBV28 and TRBJ2-2, with TRBD2 as a possible D gene (6 bases). The CDR3 has 17 amino acids. CDR1 and CDR2 from the germline V gene are MDHEN and SYDVKM. V shed 5 bases and J shed 5 bases, with 21 bases lying between them. In DNA form, the CDR3 reads TGTGCCAGCAGTCCGGGACGGAGGGCTGCGGGTACCGGGGAGCTGTTTTTT. Amino acids: CASSPGRRAAGTGELFF.

This clonotype was counted between two and nine times. The chain combines TRBV7-2 with TRBJ2-3; weak D call: TRBD2 (6 bases). Per germline, CDR1 SGHTA and CDR2 FQGNSA. Trimming removed 2 bases from V and 1 base from J, with 16 bases in between. This CDR3 contains 17 residues. The CDR3 DNA is TGTGCCAGCAGCTTAATGGGACGGGAGTATGGCACAGATACGCAGTATTTT. It codes for CASSLMGREYGTDTQYF.